One and the same sample provided the 29 T cell receptor beta chains below, sequenced in a study of T cells after yellow fever vaccination. TCRdb reprocessed the 5' RACE reads with MiXCR, giving one entry per CDR3 protein. The data contain hundreds of thousands of distinct CDR3 sequences, roughly 5.6% of them singletons. This material consisted of CD4+ T cells sorted from PBMCs, taken on the day of the yellow fever booster vaccination. These receptors were taken from a man younger than 30 who received the YFV17D yellow fever vaccine.

The chain carries TRBV7-2 and TRBJ2-3, with TRBD1 identical over 10 bases. The germline gives CDR1 SGHTA, CDR2 FQGNSA. Losses at the gene ends were 3 bases for V and 4 bases for J; bases not matched to a gene: 7. The CDR3 loop spans 16 amino acids. CDR3 protein: CASSLRQGAQADTQYF. The CDR3 DNA reads TGTGCCAGCAGCTTGAGACAGGGGGCGCAGGCAGATACGCAGTATTTT.

The table lists this clonotype with many counts. The chain combines TRBV20-1 with TRBJ2-3; 11 bases align to TRBD2. The V segment lost 6 bases and the J segment 9 bases; nucleotides outside the gene matches: 5. The CDR3 sequence is 12 residues long. Germline V gene lookup returns CDR1 DFQATT and CDR2 SNEGSKA (reference sequence). CDR3 bases: TGCAGTGCCCGGGGACTAGCGGACACGCAGTATTTT. Translated, it gives CSARGLADTQYF.

This clonotype came up a few times. V and J are TRBV2 and TRBJ1-5, with TRBD1 identical over 9 bases. The CDR3 sequence is 14 residues long. The trim removed 8 bases at V and 5 bases at J, leaving 7 bases unmatched. The germline V gene has CDR1 SNHLY and CDR2 FYNNEI. CDR3 in DNA: TGTGCCAGCGGAAAGGACAGGGGAGATCAGCCCCAGCATTTT. Amino acid sequence: CASGKDRGDQPQHF.

This clonotype was counted many times. The V call is TRBV30, the J call TRBJ1-6; 8 bases match TRBD1. V was clipped by 5 bases and J by 9 bases; unmatched bases: 6. Per germline, CDR1 GTSNPN and CDR2 SVGIG (reference sequence). The CDR3 is made up of 13 amino acids. The CDR3 sequence: CAWAQGASSPLHF. Here the CDR3 DNA reads TGTGCCTGGGCCCAGGGGGCAAGTTCACCCCTCCACTTT.

The CDR3 bases are TGTGCCAGCAGCTCACCGATTGAAAAACTGTTTTTT. Its translation: CASSSPIEKLFF. The rearrangement uses TRBV7-2 and TRBJ1-4, with D uncertain. This CDR3 contains 12 residues. Germline CDR1 and CDR2: SGHTA and FQGNSA. V was pared by 4 bases and J by 7 bases, with 7 bases between.

The chain uses TRBV20-1 and TRBJ2-1; tentatively, D is TRBD1 (6 bases). V was cut by 4 bases and J by 5 bases, with 12 bases left in between. This CDR3 is 13 amino acids long. Per germline, CDR1 DFQATT and CDR2 SNEGSKA (reference sequence). The CDR3 here is CSAKQGGNNEQFF. The CDR3 DNA follows: TGCAGTGCTAAACAGGGCGGTAACAATGAGCAGTTCTTC.

The chain recombines TRBV10-3 with TRBJ2-2; 9 positions agree with TRBD1. This CDR3 region has 17 residues. Germline CDR1 and CDR2: ENHRY and SYGVKD. V trimming: 0 bases; J trimming: 5 bases; junction bases outside the gene matches: 7. The chain's CDR3 is CAISESGGTGNTGELFF. The CDR3 DNA is TGTGCCATCAGTGAGTCCGGAGGGACAGGGAATACCGGGGAGCTGTTTTTT.

The chain is built from TRBV5-1 and TRBJ2-1, with a tentative D call TRBD2 (5 bases). The ends were cut back, 0 bases at V and 8 bases at J, with 9 bases in the middle. The CDR3 sequence is 13 residues long. Per germline, CDR1 SGHRS and CDR2 YFSETQ. The CDR3 sequence is CASSLALRDEQFF. The CDR3 bases are TGCGCCAGCAGCTTGGCCTTGAGGGATGAGCAGTTCTTC.

This clonotype showed up just a few times. This chain uses TRBV28 with TRBJ1-2; D is uncertain. CDR3 length equals 13 residues. The V end was cut by 3 bases, the J end by 3 bases, with 8 bases between. Germline V lookup: CDR1 MDHEN, CDR2 SYDVKM. The CDR3 is CASSLEVYYGYTF. Here the CDR3 DNA reads TGTGCCAGCAGTTTGGAGGTATACTATGGCTACACCTTC.

This clonotype was counted between two and nine times. The chain combines TRBV29-1 with TRBJ1-1; tentative D call: TRBD1 (6 bases). The V and J ends lost 0 bases and 1 base respectively, with 12 bases between them. The germline CDR1 and CDR2 sequences are SQVTM and ANQGSEA. The CDR3 is 15 residues long. The CDR3 DNA reads TGCAGCGTTGAAGATCTAGGGACACCGAACACTGAAGCTTTCTTT. Translation gives CSVEDLGTPNTEAFF.

This chain connects TRBV7-2 to TRBJ2-5, with a weak D call TRBD1 (5 bases). Trimming shortened V by 5 bases and J by 2 bases, and 12 bases separated the two germline ends. The CDR3 length is 14 residues. Germline V gene lookup returns CDR1 SGHTA and CDR2 FQGNSA. CDR3 in DNA: TGTGCCAGCAGCACCAGGGTGGGGCAAGAGACCCAGTACTTC. As protein: CASSTRVGQETQYF.

The chain joins TRBV2 to TRBJ1-6, with TRBD1 matching over 9 bases. Trimming at V came to 9 bases and at J to 9 bases, leaving 12 bases not matched to a gene. Germline V CDR1 and CDR2: SNHLY, FYNNEI. The CDR3 has 15 residues. For the CDR3, the DNA is TGTGCCAGTAACACTGCCGGGACAGGGACTTCACCCCTCCACTTT. Amino acids: CASNTAGTGTSPLHF.

This clonotype has only a few counts. The CDR3 DNA is TGCGCCAGCAGCATTCATTACGCAACTAATGAAAAACTGTTTTTT. This translates into CASSIHYATNEKLFF. J is TRBJ1-4 and V is TRBV5-1; no clear D. The V gene's germline CDR1 is SGHRS and CDR2 YFSETQ. V lost 4 bases and J lost 0, with 10 bases in between. CDR3 length: 15 amino acids.

This clonotype was seen repeatedly, ten times or more. The V gene is TRBV4-2, the J gene TRBJ2-7, with D hard to call. Germline V lookup: CDR1 LGHNA, CDR2 YNFKEQ. Trimming removed 4 bases from V and 3 bases from J, with 7 bases in between. The CDR3 runs to 12 residues. The CDR3: CASSRPNYEQYV. DNA of the CDR3: TGTGCCAGCAGCCGGCCGAACTACGAGCAGTACGTC.

The chain couples TRBV7-9 to TRBJ2-4, with 8 bases matching TRBD1. The length of the CDR3 is 15 residues. The junction had 6 bases not matched to a gene; V was cut back by 5 bases and J by 3 bases. Germline CDR1 SEHNR, CDR2 FQNEAQ (reference sequence). The CDR3 loop is CASSRTGRYKNIQYF. DNA for the CDR3: TGTGCCAGCAGCAGGACAGGGAGATACAAAAACATTCAGTACTTC.

The chain has TRBV6-1 and TRBJ1-1; possible D gene TRBD1, 6 bases. Per germline, CDR1 MNHNS and CDR2 SASEGT. This CDR3 has 13 residues. Between the trimmed V and J ends, which lost 8 bases and 0 bases, there was a span of 10 bases. The CDR3 sequence: CASPGALNTEAFF. CDR3 nucleotides: TGTGCCAGCCCGGGGGCACTGAACACTGAAGCTTTCTTT.

This clonotype came up many times. The chain recombines TRBV5-1 with TRBJ1-1; D is undetermined. V was pared by 0 bases and J by 3 bases, with 12 bases between. The V gene's germline CDR1 is SGHRS and CDR2 YFSETQ. CDR3 length: 15 amino acids. The CDR3 nucleotides read TGCGCCAGCAGCTTGGGTTCGGTCGGCGACACTGAAGCTTTCTTT. Translating gives CASSLGSVGDTEAFF.

The genes are TRBV7-2 and TRBJ1-4; D ambiguous. The germline V gene has CDR1 SGHTA and CDR2 FQGNSA. This CDR3 has 16 amino acids. V lost 0 bases to trimming and J lost 6 bases, with 14 bases between them. The CDR3 loop is CASSLAFGTWDEKLFF. CDR3 in DNA: TGTGCCAGCAGCTTAGCTTTCGGAACTTGGGATGAAAAACTGTTTTTT.

This clonotype was found many times. The chain is built from TRBV20-1 and TRBJ2-3; the D is unclear. Trimming pared 3 bases from V and 4 bases from J, leaving 8 bases between. Germline values: CDR1 DFQATT, CDR2 SNEGSKA (reference sequence). CDR3 length: 12 residues. The CDR3 spells CSASPLADTQYF. The DNA of the CDR3 is TGCAGTGCTAGTCCCCTAGCAGATACGCAGTATTTT.

This clonotype showed up many times. The chain uses TRBV12-3 or TRBV12-4 and TRBJ2-2; D is unresolved. Trimming pared 5 bases from V and 0 bases from J, leaving 7 bases between. The CDR3 consists of 14 residues. Written as DNA, the CDR3 is TGTGCCAGCAGTCGACCAACGAACACCGGGGAGCTGTTTTTT. Amino acids: CASSRPTNTGELFF.

There are a few counts of this clonotype. The rearrangement joins TRBV3-1 to TRBJ1-6; TRBD1 matches at 10 bases. The germline V gene has CDR1 LGHDT and CDR2 YNNKEL (reference sequence). Losses at the gene ends were 2 bases for V and 7 bases for J; bases not matched to a gene: 2. The CDR3 has 15 residues. Here the CDR3 DNA reads TGTGCCAGCAGCCAACCGGGACAGGGGAATTCACCCCTCCACTTT. Its translation: CASSQPGQGNSPLHF.

This clonotype was seen ten or more times. The chain joins TRBV10-3 to TRBJ2-4; unclear D gene. Looked up from germline, CDR1 is ENHRY and CDR2 is SYGVKD. This CDR3 region has 15 residues. The ends were cut back, 0 bases at V and 3 bases at J, with 9 bases in the middle. The DNA for the CDR3 is TGTGCCATCAGTGAGTCGGATCTCGGCAAAAACATTCAGTACTTC. Residues: CAISESDLGKNIQYF.

This clonotype was seen repeatedly, ten times or more. The chain joins TRBV4-3 to TRBJ1-2; D is possibly TRBD1 (5 bases). Between the trimmed V and J ends, which lost 4 bases and 8 bases, there was a span of 14 bases. Germline V CDR1 and CDR2: LGHNA, YSLEER. There are 13 residues in the CDR3. CDR3 sequence reads: CASSPTVLLGYTF. The DNA for the CDR3 is TGCGCCAGCAGCCCGACAGTACTTTTGGGCTACACCTTC.

This clonotype was seen more than once but under ten times. The chain joins TRBV12-3 or TRBV12-4 to TRBJ1-1; D remains unclear. This CDR3 contains 12 residues. Trimming left V 3 bases short and J 7 bases short, with 9 bases between. The CDR3 coding sequence is TGTGCCAGCAGTTTTAACGTTAATGAAGCTTTCTTT. This encodes CASSFNVNEAFF.

This CDR3 is CASRTGSTYEQYV. The CDR3 DNA reads TGTGCCAGCAGGACGGGGTCAACCTACGAGCAGTACGTC. This sequence joins TRBV6-6 and TRBJ2-7, with D perhaps TRBD2 (5 bases). Looked up from germline, CDR1 is MNHNY and CDR2 is SVGAGI (reference sequence). CDR3 length: 13 amino acids. V was shortened by 6 bases and J by 2 bases, with 11 bases between the two germline ends.

This clonotype was observed at least ten times. The V call is TRBV5-1, the J call TRBJ2-7; 7 nucleotides align to TRBD1. The length of the CDR3 is 15 residues. Trimming took 4 bases from V and 0 from J; bases not matched to a gene: 7. Germline CDR1 and CDR2: SGHRS and YFSETQ. CDR3 sequence (DNA): TGCGCCAGCAGCATCGGGACAGACATCTCCTACGAGCAGTACTTC. Protein sequence: CASSIGTDISYEQYF.

The rearrangement joins TRBV2 to TRBJ2-7; perhaps TRBD2 as D (5 bases). V lost 6 bases and J 7 bases, leaving 19 bases between the germline ends. The CDR3 is 14 residues long. CDR1 SNHLY and CDR2 FYNNEI come from the germline V gene. CDR3 sequence: CASRAGRGEVEQYV. The CDR3 bases are TGTGCCAGCAGGGCCGGACGGGGTGAGGTGGAGCAGTACGTC.

This clonotype was picked up many times. CDR3 in DNA: TGTGCCAGCTCACCAACCCACCTCGACACTGAAGCTTTCTTT. Translating gives CASSPTHLDTEAFF. The gene calls are TRBV18 and TRBJ1-1, with no clear D. The CDR3 extends over 14 amino acids. Trimming removed 2 bases from V and 3 bases from J, with 10 bases in between. CDR1 is KGHSH and CDR2 is LQKENI in the germline V gene. The whole variable domain, remainder taken from reference TRBV18 and TRBJ1-1, is NAGVMQNPRHLVRRRGQEARLRCSPMKGHSHVYWYRQLPEEGLKFMVYLQKENIIDESGMPKERFSAEFPKEGPSILRIQQVVRGDSAAYFCASSPTHLDTEAFFGQGTRLTVV.

This clonotype has only a few counts. The J gene is TRBJ1-2, the V gene TRBV25-1, with D perhaps TRBD1 (5 bases). The CDR3 spans 14 residues. CDR1 is MGHDK, CDR2 SYGVNS, per germline. Trimming took 2 bases from V and 4 from J, leaving 11 bases between them. CDR3 amino acids: CASSEQGDTYGYTF. CDR3 in DNA: TGTGCCAGCAGTGAACAAGGGGATACCTATGGCTACACCTTC.